These T cell receptor beta chains were read from a single sample in a study of T cells in localized non-small cell lung cancer. The assay was immunoSEQ multiplex PCR, and TCRdb's table has in-frame clones only and misses some. The sample has 64,000 or so clones, under 90% seen once. The sample was peripheral blood, taken before any cancer treatment. The receptors here all came from a woman aged 40-70 years with stage I lung adenocarcinoma. CDR3s include the opening cysteine and the closing phenylalanine or tryptophan. Each record gives: D gene, clone size, CDR3 length, J gene, V gene, CDR3 protein, CDR3 DNA. D genes are given only for firm matches. Clone sizes are given selectively: once, few, many, or a class where the clone is expanded.

d_call: TRBD1; clone_size: .; cdr3_length: 15; j_call: TRBJ1-2; v_call: TRBV6-1; cdr3_aa: CASSRDRTTNYGYTF; cdr3_nt: TGTGCCAGCAGTCGGGACAGAACAACTAACTATGGCTACACCTTC
d_call: TRBD2; clone_size: .; cdr3_length: 13; j_call: TRBJ2-7; v_call: TRBV7-9; cdr3_aa: CATGGLASYEQYF; cdr3_nt: TGTGCCACCGGGGGACTAGCTTCCTACGAGCAGTACTTC
d_call: .; clone_size: .; cdr3_length: 13; j_call: TRBJ1-2; v_call: TRBV6-1; cdr3_aa: CASSEFPNYGYTF; cdr3_nt: TGTGCCAGCAGTGAATTTCCTAACTATGGCTACACCTTC
d_call: .; clone_size: .; cdr3_length: 13; j_call: TRBJ2-1; v_call: TRBV12-5; cdr3_aa: CASGPPGNNEQFF; cdr3_nt: TGTGCTAGTGGTCCCCCGGGAAACAATGAGCAGTTCTTC
d_call: .; clone_size: .; cdr3_length: 14; j_call: TRBJ2-7; v_call: TRBV5-1; cdr3_aa: CASSLGPSSYEQYF; cdr3_nt: TGCGCCAGCAGCTTGGGCCCGAGCTCCTACGAGCAGTACTTC
d_call: .; clone_size: few; cdr3_length: 16; j_call: TRBJ2-3; v_call: TRBV7-3; cdr3_aa: CASSPLGGAITDTQYF; cdr3_nt: TGTGCCAGCAGCCCCCTCGGAGGGGCAATAACAGATACGCAGTATTTT
d_call: TRBD1; clone_size: once; cdr3_length: 14; j_call: TRBJ1-2; v_call: TRBV7-2; cdr3_aa: CASSVGQVWGGYTF; cdr3_nt: TGTGCCAGCAGCGTGGGACAGGTTTGGGGTGGCTACACCTTC
d_call: TRBD1; clone_size: .; cdr3_length: 12; j_call: TRBJ2-1; v_call: TRBV7-9; cdr3_aa: CASSLETGEQFF; cdr3_nt: TGTGCCAGCAGCTTAGAGACAGGGGAGCAGTTCTTC
d_call: TRBD2; clone_size: .; cdr3_length: 16; j_call: TRBJ2-1; v_call: TRBV9; cdr3_aa: CASSVIPSGGANEQFF; cdr3_nt: TGTGCCAGCAGCGTAATCCCTAGCGGGGGGGCTAATGAGCAGTTCTTC
d_call: .; clone_size: .; cdr3_length: 13; j_call: TRBJ2-7; v_call: TRBV9; cdr3_aa: CASSVGKRDEQYF; cdr3_nt: TGTGCCAGCAGCGTAGGAAAGAGGGACGAGCAGTACTTC
d_call: .; clone_size: .; cdr3_length: 15; j_call: TRBJ2-2; v_call: TRBV9; cdr3_aa: CASSAQGANTGELFF; cdr3_nt: TGTGCCAGCAGCGCGCAGGGTGCGAACACCGGGGAGCTGTTTTTT
d_call: .; clone_size: .; cdr3_length: 12; j_call: TRBJ2-5; v_call: TRBV18; cdr3_aa: CASSPPGETQYF; cdr3_nt: TGTGCCAGCTCACCACCGGGCGAGACCCAGTACTTC
d_call: .; clone_size: .; cdr3_length: 15; j_call: TRBJ1-2; v_call: TRBV11-2; cdr3_aa: CASSLDAPVEGGYTF; cdr3_nt: TGTGCCAGCAGCTTAGACGCCCCTGTCGAAGGTGGCTACACCTTC
d_call: .; clone_size: .; cdr3_length: 16; j_call: TRBJ2-7; v_call: TRBV28; cdr3_aa: CASSFYSEPTPYEQYF; cdr3_nt: TGTGCCAGCAGTTTTTATTCGGAGCCTACGCCCTACGAGCAGTACTTC
d_call: TRBD1; clone_size: once; cdr3_length: 15; j_call: TRBJ2-7; v_call: TRBV30; cdr3_aa: CAWTPAHLDRGVQYF; cdr3_nt: TGTGCCTGGACCCCCGCCCACCTGGACAGGGGAGTGCAGTACTTC
d_call: TRBD1; clone_size: .; cdr3_length: 14; j_call: TRBJ2-5; v_call: TRBV7-2; cdr3_aa: CASSYSRTGGTQYF; cdr3_nt: TGTGCCAGCAGCTATTCGAGGACAGGGGGGACCCAGTACTTC
d_call: .; clone_size: .; cdr3_length: 13; j_call: TRBJ2-7; v_call: TRBV19; cdr3_aa: CASSPNRAYEQYF; cdr3_nt: TGTGCCAGTAGTCCGAACAGGGCTTACGAGCAGTACTTC
d_call: TRBD2; clone_size: .; cdr3_length: 14; j_call: TRBJ2-7; v_call: TRBV30; cdr3_aa: CAWRRVGGPHEQYF; cdr3_nt: TGTGCCTGGAGGCGGGTGGGAGGGCCCCACGAGCAGTACTTC
d_call: .; clone_size: .; cdr3_length: 14; j_call: TRBJ1-3; v_call: TRBV28; cdr3_aa: CASSLGYSGNTIYF; cdr3_nt: TGTGCCAGCAGTTTAGGGTACTCTGGAAACACCATATATTTT
d_call: TRBD1; clone_size: .; cdr3_length: 13; j_call: TRBJ1-5; v_call: TRBV28; cdr3_aa: CASSPAGGQPQHF; cdr3_nt: TGTGCCAGCAGTCCGGCAGGGGGTCAGCCCCAGCATTTT
d_call: TRBD1; clone_size: .; cdr3_length: 14; j_call: TRBJ1-2; v_call: TRBV6-4; cdr3_aa: CASSMTGGTYGYTF; cdr3_nt: TGTGCCAGCAGTATGACAGGGGGCACCTATGGCTACACCTTC
d_call: .; clone_size: .; cdr3_length: 15; j_call: TRBJ2-2; v_call: TRBV7-9; cdr3_aa: CASSLPRLGFGELFF; cdr3_nt: TGTGCCAGCAGCTTACCCCGACTAGGGTTCGGGGAGCTGTTTTTT
d_call: TRBD1; clone_size: few; cdr3_length: 14; j_call: TRBJ1-1; v_call: TRBV19; cdr3_aa: CASTAGQGNFEAFF; cdr3_nt: TGTGCCAGTACCGCGGGACAGGGGAACTTTGAAGCTTTCTTT
d_call: TRBD1; clone_size: .; cdr3_length: 15; j_call: TRBJ1-2; v_call: TRBV9; cdr3_aa: CASSVQTGTNYGYTF; cdr3_nt: TGTGCCAGCAGCGTCCAGACAGGGACTAACTATGGCTACACCTTC
d_call: TRBD1; clone_size: .; cdr3_length: 13; j_call: TRBJ1-6; v_call: TRBV6-6; cdr3_aa: CASIRQGNSPLHF; cdr3_nt: TGTGCCAGCATCCGACAGGGTAACTCACCCCTCCACTTT
d_call: TRBD1; clone_size: .; cdr3_length: 15; j_call: TRBJ2-7; v_call: TRBV25-1; cdr3_aa: CASSPTGTGGVEQYF; cdr3_nt: TGTGCCAGCAGTCCAACCGGGACAGGGGGCGTGGAGCAGTACTTC
d_call: .; clone_size: .; cdr3_length: 13; j_call: TRBJ1-2; v_call: TRBV5-3; cdr3_aa: CASSLRDSYGYTF; cdr3_nt: TGTGCCAGCAGCTTGCGGGACTCCTATGGCTACACCTTC
d_call: TRBD2; clone_size: .; cdr3_length: 17; j_call: TRBJ2-3; v_call: TRBV4-2; cdr3_aa: CASSQGGYREDTDTQYF; cdr3_nt: TGTGCCAGCAGCCAAGGGGGTTACCGGGAGGACACAGATACGCAGTATTTT
d_call: TRBD1; clone_size: .; cdr3_length: 15; j_call: TRBJ2-7; v_call: TRBV6-5; cdr3_aa: CASSSADRGGYEQYF; cdr3_nt: TGTGCCAGCAGTTCCGCGGACAGGGGTGGCTACGAGCAGTACTTC
d_call: .; clone_size: .; cdr3_length: 16; j_call: TRBJ2-1; v_call: TRBV21-1; cdr3_aa: CASSRGGTSGYNEQFF; cdr3_nt: TGTGCCAGCAGCAGGGGTGGGACTAGCGGGTACAATGAGCAGTTCTTC
d_call: TRBD2; clone_size: once; cdr3_length: 14; j_call: TRBJ2-2; v_call: TRBV18; cdr3_aa: CASSPLGGTGELFF; cdr3_nt: TGTGCCAGCTCACCATTGGGAGGGACCGGGGAGCTGTTTTTT
d_call: .; clone_size: .; cdr3_length: 15; j_call: TRBJ2-1; v_call: TRBV28; cdr3_aa: CASRLRDWGYNEQFF; cdr3_nt: TGTGCCAGCAGACTCCGGGACTGGGGATACAATGAGCAGTTCTTC
d_call: .; clone_size: .; cdr3_length: 15; j_call: TRBJ1-2; v_call: TRBV27; cdr3_aa: CASSSWASEGYGYTF; cdr3_nt: TGTGCCAGCAGTAGCTGGGCTTCAGAGGGCTATGGCTACACCTTC
d_call: .; clone_size: .; cdr3_length: 11; j_call: TRBJ2-7; v_call: TRBV20-1; cdr3_aa: CSASGKGEQYF; cdr3_nt: TGCAGTGCTAGCGGGAAGGGGGAGCAGTACTTC
d_call: .; clone_size: .; cdr3_length: 14; j_call: TRBJ1-2; v_call: TRBV7-8; cdr3_aa: CASSLGSKLYGYTF; cdr3_nt: TGTGCCAGCAGCTTAGGCTCCAAACTCTATGGCTACACCTTC
d_call: .; clone_size: .; cdr3_length: 14; j_call: TRBJ2-2; v_call: TRBV6-6; cdr3_aa: CASSYRPRGGELFF; cdr3_nt: TGTGCCAGCAGTTACAGGCCTCGGGGCGGGGAGCTGTTTTTT
d_call: .; clone_size: .; cdr3_length: 15; j_call: TRBJ1-5; v_call: TRBV10-3; cdr3_aa: CAISESPGSNQPQHF; cdr3_nt: TGTGCCATCAGTGAGTCACCAGGCTCCAATCAGCCCCAGCATTTT
d_call: .; clone_size: .; cdr3_length: 15; j_call: TRBJ1-5; v_call: TRBV10-2; cdr3_aa: CASSEGGFLNQPQHF; cdr3_nt: TGCGCCAGCAGTGAGGGAGGGTTCCTTAATCAGCCCCAGCATTTT
d_call: .; clone_size: medium-sized; cdr3_length: 13; j_call: TRBJ1-1; v_call: TRBV5-1; cdr3_aa: CASSLETASEAFF; cdr3_nt: TGCGCCAGCAGCTTGGAGACAGCGAGTGAAGCTTTCTTT
d_call: .; clone_size: .; cdr3_length: 13; j_call: TRBJ1-2; v_call: TRBV19; cdr3_aa: CASSITGYYGYTF; cdr3_nt: TGTGCCAGTAGTATAACCGGATACTATGGCTACACCTTC
d_call: TRBD1; clone_size: .; cdr3_length: 13; j_call: TRBJ1-1; v_call: TRBV9; cdr3_aa: CASSPVAGGKAFF; cdr3_nt: TGTGCCAGCAGCCCAGTCGCAGGGGGTAAAGCTTTCTTT
d_call: TRBD1; clone_size: .; cdr3_length: 15; j_call: TRBJ2-3; v_call: TRBV5-1; cdr3_aa: CASSSDRGPGDTQYF; cdr3_nt: TGCGCCAGCAGCTCGGACAGGGGGCCAGGAGATACGCAGTATTTT
d_call: .; clone_size: .; cdr3_length: 16; j_call: TRBJ2-1; v_call: TRBV19; cdr3_aa: CASSMFAQGSLNEQFF; cdr3_nt: TGTGCCAGTAGTATGTTCGCCCAGGGATCGTTAAATGAGCAGTTCTTC
d_call: .; clone_size: .; cdr3_length: 17; j_call: TRBJ2-5; v_call: TRBV5-1; cdr3_aa: CASSNIPETRRGETQYF; cdr3_nt: TGCGCCAGCAGCAATATACCCGAGACTAGAAGGGGAGAGACCCAGTACTTC
d_call: .; clone_size: .; cdr3_length: 19; j_call: TRBJ2-7; v_call: TRBV21-1; cdr3_aa: CASSTVGFRGGTSAYEQYF; cdr3_nt: TGTGCCAGCAGCACAGTGGGGTTTAGAGGCGGGACTAGCGCCTACGAGCAGTACTTC
d_call: TRBD1; clone_size: .; cdr3_length: 15; j_call: TRBJ2-1; v_call: TRBV7-2; cdr3_aa: CASSWGQGNYNEQFF; cdr3_nt: TGTGCCAGCAGCTGGGGACAGGGGAACTACAATGAGCAGTTCTTC
d_call: TRBD2; clone_size: .; cdr3_length: 14; j_call: TRBJ2-7; v_call: TRBV6-6; cdr3_aa: CASSWPGLYYEQYF; cdr3_nt: TGTGCCAGCAGTTGGCCGGGACTATACTACGAGCAGTACTTC
d_call: .; clone_size: .; cdr3_length: 12; j_call: TRBJ2-5; v_call: TRBV6-1; cdr3_aa: CASSPNGGTQYF; cdr3_nt: TGTGCCAGCAGTCCCAATGGGGGGACCCAGTACTTC
d_call: .; clone_size: .; cdr3_length: 14; j_call: TRBJ2-3; v_call: TRBV2; cdr3_aa: CASSEVLSTDTQYF; cdr3_nt: TGTGCCAGCAGTGAGGTGCTTAGCACAGATACGCAGTATTTT
d_call: .; clone_size: .; cdr3_length: 12; j_call: TRBJ2-1; v_call: TRBV6-6; cdr3_aa: CASRAEYNEQFF; cdr3_nt: TGTGCCAGCAGGGCGGAGTACAATGAGCAGTTCTTC
d_call: TRBD2; clone_size: .; cdr3_length: 18; j_call: TRBJ2-5; v_call: TRBV4-1; cdr3_aa: CASSQERGASGDQETQYF; cdr3_nt: TGCGCCAGCAGCCAAGAGAGGGGGGCTAGCGGGGACCAAGAGACCCAGTACTTC
d_call: TRBD2; clone_size: .; cdr3_length: 17; j_call: TRBJ2-5; v_call: TRBV30; cdr3_aa: CAWSVRASGRASGTQYF; cdr3_nt: TGTGCCTGGAGTGTACGGGCTAGCGGGAGGGCCTCTGGGACCCAGTACTTC
d_call: .; clone_size: .; cdr3_length: 11; j_call: TRBJ1-2; v_call: TRBV6-1; cdr3_aa: CASMGQYGYTF; cdr3_nt: TGTGCCAGCATGGGGCAGTATGGCTACACCTTC
d_call: TRBD1; clone_size: .; cdr3_length: 12; j_call: TRBJ2-7; v_call: TRBV27; cdr3_aa: CASSPGQDEQYF; cdr3_nt: TGTGCCAGCAGTCCAGGACAGGACGAGCAGTACTTC
d_call: .; clone_size: few; cdr3_length: 15; j_call: TRBJ2-7; v_call: TRBV6-1; cdr3_aa: CASSEGQGRSYEQYF; cdr3_nt: TGTGCCAGCAGTGAAGGTCAGGGGCGGTCCTACGAGCAGTACTTC
d_call: TRBD2; clone_size: .; cdr3_length: 15; j_call: TRBJ2-7; v_call: TRBV4-2; cdr3_aa: CASSHSSGATYEQYF; cdr3_nt: TGTGCCAGCAGCCATTCTAGCGGAGCGACCTACGAGCAGTACTTC
d_call: TRBD1; clone_size: .; cdr3_length: 20; j_call: TRBJ1-4; v_call: TRBV27; cdr3_aa: CASSFLGGQGTDATNEKLFF; cdr3_nt: TGTGCCAGCAGCTTCCTCGGGGGACAGGGGACCGATGCAACTAATGAAAAACTGTTTTTT